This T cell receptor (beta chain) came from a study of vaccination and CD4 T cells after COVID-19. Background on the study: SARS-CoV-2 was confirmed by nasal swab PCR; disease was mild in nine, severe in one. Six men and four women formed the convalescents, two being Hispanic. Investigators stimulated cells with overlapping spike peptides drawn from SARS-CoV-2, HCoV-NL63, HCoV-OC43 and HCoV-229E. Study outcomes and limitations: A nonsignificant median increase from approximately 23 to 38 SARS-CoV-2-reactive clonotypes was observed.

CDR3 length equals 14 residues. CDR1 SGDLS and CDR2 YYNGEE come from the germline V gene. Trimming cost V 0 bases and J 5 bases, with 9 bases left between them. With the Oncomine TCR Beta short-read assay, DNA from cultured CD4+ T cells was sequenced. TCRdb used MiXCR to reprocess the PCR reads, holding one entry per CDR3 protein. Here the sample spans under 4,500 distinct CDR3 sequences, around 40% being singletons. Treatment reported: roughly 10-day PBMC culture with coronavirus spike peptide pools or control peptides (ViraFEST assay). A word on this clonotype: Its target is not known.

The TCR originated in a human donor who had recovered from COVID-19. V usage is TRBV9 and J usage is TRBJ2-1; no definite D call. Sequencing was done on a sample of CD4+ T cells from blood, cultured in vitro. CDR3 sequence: CASSVVSPHNEQFF. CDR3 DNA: TGTGCCAGCAGCGTAGTCTCCCCTCACAATGAGCAGTTCTTC.